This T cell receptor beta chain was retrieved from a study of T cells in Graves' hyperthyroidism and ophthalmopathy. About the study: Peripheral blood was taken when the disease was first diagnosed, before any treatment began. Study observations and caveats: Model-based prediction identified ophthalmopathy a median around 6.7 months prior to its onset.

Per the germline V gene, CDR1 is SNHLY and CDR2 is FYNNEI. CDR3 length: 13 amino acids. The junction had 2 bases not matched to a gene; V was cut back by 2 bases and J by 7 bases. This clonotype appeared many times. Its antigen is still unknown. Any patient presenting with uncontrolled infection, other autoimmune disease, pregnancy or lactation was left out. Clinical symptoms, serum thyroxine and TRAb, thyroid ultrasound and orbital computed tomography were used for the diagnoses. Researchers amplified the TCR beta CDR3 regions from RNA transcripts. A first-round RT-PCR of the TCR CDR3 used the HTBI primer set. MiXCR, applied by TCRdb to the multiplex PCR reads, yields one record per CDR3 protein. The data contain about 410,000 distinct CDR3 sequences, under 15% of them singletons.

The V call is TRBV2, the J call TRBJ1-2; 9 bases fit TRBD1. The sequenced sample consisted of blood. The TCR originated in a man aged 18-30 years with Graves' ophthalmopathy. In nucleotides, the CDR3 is TGTGCCAGCAGTGAAACAGGGGGCCGTGGCTACACCTTC. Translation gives CASSETGGRGYTF. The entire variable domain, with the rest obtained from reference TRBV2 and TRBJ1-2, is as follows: EPEVTQTPSHQVTQMGQEVILRCVPISNHLYFYWYRQILGQKVEFLVSFYNNEISEKSEIFDDQFSVERPDGSNFTLKIRSTKLEDSAMYFCASSETGGRGYTFGSGTRLTVV.